What follows is one T cell receptor (beta chain) and its context. Its antigen remains unidentified. This sample is drawn from a study of cytomegalovirus exposure and HLA in healthy donors. Study-wide points: Earlier results showed most TCR beta V segments being productive about 90% or about 30% of the time. According to a later analysis, most TCR beta chains associated with CMV appeared HLA-restricted.

The CDR3 is 15 residues long. Trimming cost V 4 bases and J 3 bases; bases outside gene matches: 5. In germline, CDR1 is LGHNA, CDR2 YSLEER. Both 60 Vbeta primers and 13 Jbeta primers went into the PCR. Profiled with immunoSEQ multiplex PCR; TCRdb holds only in-frame clones, not every one. Of 55,000 or so clones in the sample, around four fifths were seen once. The J gene is TRBJ2-3, the V gene TRBV4-3; TRBD1 matches 9 bases. The specimen was PBMCs. The sequence was collected from a man aged 45 to 65 in good health and CMV-seronegative. This CDR3 reads CASSRGTGRTDTQYF. In DNA form, the CDR3 reads TGCGCCAGCAGCCGAGGGACAGGGCGAACAGATACGCAGTATTTT.